This T cell receptor beta chain was sequenced for a study of CD8 T cells in Susac syndrome. General study results and limits: The number of individuals included in the study's TCR sequencing and HLA analysis was acknowledged as relatively small.

With regard to this clonotype: Its specificity is not known.

CDR1 and CDR2 (germline): LGHDT, YNNKEL (reference sequence). V was cut by 5 bases and J by 4 bases, with 21 bases left in between. The CDR3 spans 17 residues. Blood CD8+ and CD4+ T cells underwent high-throughput TCR beta sequencing. Negative isolation was used for CD8+ and CD4+ T cells and FACS enrichment for TEMRA cells. The RNA input was roughly 0.45 to 1 ug, and it was reverse transcribed with random hexamers. TCR beta CDR3 was amplified by immunoSEQ multiplex PCR. This amplification extended across 54 Vbeta and 13 Jbeta segments. TCRdb re-derived calls from the immunoSEQ multiplex PCR reads in MiXCR, one entry per CDR3 protein. The sample contains approximately 100,000 distinct CDR3 sequences, around 90% of which appear only once.

Sequencing used CD4+ T cells from PBMCs. The rearrangement links TRBV3-1 to TRBJ2-1; D tentatively reads TRBD1 or TRBD2 (5 bases each). The sequence was collected from a human donor in good health. The CDR3 DNA is TGTGCCAGCAGCAGAAACCGGGACCACCGCGGTTACAATGAGCAGTTCTTC. Protein: CASSRNRDHRGYNEQFF.